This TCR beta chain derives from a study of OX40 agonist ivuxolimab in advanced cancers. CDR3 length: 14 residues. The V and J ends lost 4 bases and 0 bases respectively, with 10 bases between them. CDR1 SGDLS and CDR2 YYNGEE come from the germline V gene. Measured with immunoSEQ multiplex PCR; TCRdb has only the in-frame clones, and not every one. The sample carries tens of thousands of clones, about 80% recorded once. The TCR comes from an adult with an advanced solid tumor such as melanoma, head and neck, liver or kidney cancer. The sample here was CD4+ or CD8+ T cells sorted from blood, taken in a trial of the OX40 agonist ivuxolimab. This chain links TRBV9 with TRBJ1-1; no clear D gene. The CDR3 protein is CASSRRFMNTEAFF. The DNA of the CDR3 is TGTGCCAGCAGCCGGCGATTCATGAACACTGAAGCTTTCTTT. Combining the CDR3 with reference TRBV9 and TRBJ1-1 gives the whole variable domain DSGVTQTPKHLITATGQRVTLRCSPRSGDLSVYWYQQSLDQGLQFLIQYYNGEERAKGNILERFSAQQFPDLHSELNLSSLELGDSALYFCASSRRFMNTEAFFGQGTRLTVV.